This T cell receptor (beta chain) comes out of a study of T cells in Graves' hyperthyroidism and ophthalmopathy. CDR1 is MDHEN, CDR2 SYDVKM, per germline. The CDR3 totals 14 residues. V gave up 6 bases and J gave up 0 bases; unmatched junction bases: 4. This clonotype was found many times. The sample, blood from the first hyperthyroidism diagnosis, precedes any ophthalmopathy symptoms. TCR beta CDR3 regions were amplified from RNA. RT-PCR in the first round (using the HTBI primer set) targeted the TCR CDR3. In TCRdb, the multiplex PCR reads were re-called with MiXCR into one record per CDR3 protein. The data contain under 200,000 distinct CDR3 sequences, about 9.4% of them singletons.

The specimen sequenced was blood. The receptor was derived from a woman between 18 and 30 years old with Graves' hyperthyroidism that later progressed to Graves' ophthalmopathy. The gene calls are TRBV28 and TRBJ2-7, with 8 nucleotides matching TRBD2. The CDR3 region is CASSPREGSYEQYF. CDR3 sequence (DNA): TGTGCCAGCAGCCCTCGGGAGGGCTCCTACGAGCAGTACTTC.